This T cell receptor beta chain came from a study of blood T cell repertoires in COVID-19. Study-wide background: T cells, B-cell-depleted T cells, or PBMCs provided the cDNA or gDNA that served as material.

In the original workflow: Estimated nucleated cell counts came from reference gene primer amplification. Libraries were prepared by immunoSEQ multiplex PCR; TCRdb keeps only in-frame clonotypes and omits some of them. D and trimming come from the DNA, and the V and J calls and clone size come from that table. Among over 150,000 clones, roughly 82% were seen once, and the ten largest hold about 12%. Participants reported their clinical history, and cohort assignment relied on those reports. Looked up from germline, CDR1 is MNHEY and CDR2 is SMNVEV (reference sequence). CDR3 length: 15 residues. V shed 8 bases and J 1 base; nucleotides not matched to a gene: 7.

Sequences were obtained from PBMCs or T cells enriched from blood (not recorded which). This chain connects TRBV27 to TRBJ2-5, with 10 bases aligning to TRBD2. The origin of this receptor is a man aged 35 to 55 who had recovered from COVID-19. CDR3 region: CASGRLAGFQETQYF. The CDR3 DNA sequence: TGTGCCAGCGGGCGACTAGCGGGTTTCCAAGAGACCCAGTACTTC.